This TCR beta chain was recovered during a study of B cell selection in AIRE deficiency. Study-wide results and limits: Shorter CDR3s marked shared Treg sequences, biased toward few non-templated insertions. In TCRBV usage, CDR3 length and diversity, patient Tconv and Treg cells matched healthy donors. Of some 3,700 shared Treg TCRbeta sequences, 31.6% were healthy-donor-only and around 8.6% patient-only. About a third of healthy-donor shared Treg TCRbeta sequences appeared in patient Tconv cells.

For this clone: The antigen remains unidentified.

Sorting defined conventional CD4 T cells as CD4+CD127+. CDR3 size: 12 residues. CDR1 and CDR2 from the germline V gene are SNHLY and FYNNEI. V was cut by 0 bases and J by 12 bases, with 11 bases left in between. Method: immunoSEQ multiplex PCR; TCRdb's copy keeps in-frame clones and lacks some. The sample holds roughly 25,000 clones, around 97% seen once. This TCR came from a human donor with AIRE deficiency. V gene TRBV2 combines with J gene TRBJ1-2; D unresolved. Sequenced sample: conventional CD4+ T cells sorted from PBMCs. The CDR3 bases are TGTGCCAGCAGTGAAGCGGCAGGTGCCAACACCTTC. Amino acid sequence: CASSEAAGANTF. The variable domain in full, with the rest retrieved from reference TRBV2 and TRBJ1-2, is EPEVTQTPSHQVTQMGQEVILRCVPISNHLYFYWYRQILGQKVEFLVSFYNNEISEKSEIFDDQFSVERPDGSNFTLKIRSTKLEDSAMYFCASSEAAGANTFGSGTRLTVV.